This T cell receptor (beta chain) was profiled in a study of blood T cells in healthy people across ages. This clonotype was detected a few times. The antigen is unknown. Notes on the study in general: TCR beta diversity tracked closely with naive T cell percentage. Nothing was known about donor CMV status, and this possibly confounded expanded clonotype changes.

Each sample gave at least 7 million isolated PBMCs. Extracted total RNA amounted to at least 5 micrograms for each sample. CDR1 is SGDLS and CDR2 is YYNGEE in the germline V gene. V was pared by 0 bases and J by 8 bases, with 6 bases of the junction left unmatched. The CDR3 has 15 amino acids. Sample-barcoded 5' priming and a J-beta primer mix drove a second PCR of roughly 6 to 12 cycles. From the 5' RACE reads, TCRdb called clonotypes with MiXCR, one entry per CDR3 protein. The top ten hold 50% to 65% of the sample, which has approximately 360,000 distinct CDR3 sequences, 52% seen once. This sequence originates from a man in his 60s in good health. Sequencing was done on a sample of blood. This sequence joins TRBV9 and TRBJ2-1, with 9 bases lining up with TRBD2. The DNA of the CDR3 is TGTGCCAGCAGCGTAGAGTCGGGACTAGCATATGAGCAGTTCTTC. Its translation is CASSVESGLAYEQFF.